This TCR beta chain was identified during a study of CD8 T cells in Susac syndrome. Sequencing of TCR beta was performed on blood CD8+ T cells and on blood CD4+ T cells. The authors negatively isolated CD8+ and CD4+ T cells and FACS-enriched TEMRA cells. Reverse transcription used about 0.5 to 1 ug RNA and random hexamers. Amplification of TCR beta CDR3 by immunoSEQ multiplex PCR spanned 54 Vbeta and 13 Jbeta. MiXCR, run by TCRdb on the immunoSEQ multiplex PCR reads, gives a single entry per CDR3 protein. Here the sample spans roughly 180,000 distinct CDR3 sequences, about 95% being singletons. In germline, CDR1 is LGHNA, CDR2 YSLEER. The CDR3 runs to 15 residues. Trimming removed 0 bases from V and 3 bases from J, with 11 bases in between.

The J gene is TRBJ1-1, the V gene TRBV4-3, with no clear D. Sequenced input: CD4+ T cells from PBMCs. The TCR sequence derives from a human donor in good health. The CDR3: CASSQDSSPDTEAFF. CDR3 bases: TGCGCCAGCAGCCAAGATTCCTCTCCGGACACTGAAGCTTTCTTT.